This T cell receptor beta chain was captured by sequencing in a study of beta chain features in type 1 diabetes. The germline gives CDR1 SGHNT, CDR2 YYREEE (reference sequence). The CDR3 loop spans 14 amino acids. The ends were cut back, 0 bases at V and 1 base at J, with 8 bases in the middle. Central memory, naive, regulatory and stem cell-like memory CD4+ cells were sorted by CD45RO/CCR7/CD25/CD127/CD95/CD27. Reverse transcription of all isolated RNA meant that expressed TCRB transcripts were sequenced. Some clones are missing from TCRdb's copy, which holds only in-frame ones; the method was immunoSEQ multiplex PCR. The table shows around 500,000 clones, with around 10% occurring only once.

This TCR came from a woman between 18 and 29 years old in good health. V gene TRBV5-4 combines with J gene TRBJ2-7; maybe TRBD1 (5 bases). Material: naive CD4+ T cells from blood. The CDR3 protein is CASSLGTRSYEQYF. Written as DNA, the CDR3 is TGTGCCAGCAGCTTGGGGACACGGTCCTACGAGCAGTACTTC.